Listed below are T cell receptor beta chains from one sample, sequenced in a study of blood T cell repertoires in COVID-19. Assay: immunoSEQ multiplex PCR; the TCRdb copy retains only in-frame clones and omits some. The sample lists 95,000 to 100,000 clones; roughly 89% were seen once. The specimen sequenced was peripheral blood. These receptors all stem from a human donor with COVID-19, enrolled during active disease. The donor label of this sample is uncertain. Each CDR3 is given with its conserved first and last residue. D genes are given only for firm matches. Clone size is shown for a subset of rows, as once, few, many or a class of expanded clone.

size: few; D: -; J: TRBJ2-7; V: TRBV12-3/TRBV12-4; DNA: TGTGCCAGCAGTTTCTATGTCCACGAGCAGTACTTC; CDR3: CASSFYVHEQYF
size: -; D: -; J: TRBJ1-4; V: TRBV19; DNA: TGTGCCAGTCGAGGGACAACTAATGAAAAACTGTTTTTT; CDR3: CASRGTTNEKLFF
size: -; D: -; J: TRBJ1-5; V: TRBV10-3; DNA: TGTGCCATCAGCGAGCACAAAACGAGCAATCAGCCCCAGCATTTT; CDR3: CAISEHKTSNQPQHF
size: -; D: TRBD1; J: TRBJ1-4; V: TRBV7-2; DNA: TGTGCCAGCAGCTCGTGGACAGGGAAGATGAAAAAACTGTTTTTT; CDR3: CASSSWTGKMKKLFF
size: few; D: TRBD1; J: TRBJ2-7; V: TRBV11-2; DNA: TGTGCCAGCAGCCAGGGGACAGGGGGCGAGCAGTACTTC; CDR3: CASSQGTGGEQYF
size: -; D: -; J: TRBJ2-2; V: TRBV5-4; DNA: TGTGCCAGCAGCCCCTATTGGGCAGCTGAATCCGGGGAGCTGTTTTTT; CDR3: CASSPYWAAESGELFF
size: -; D: -; J: TRBJ2-5; V: TRBV14; DNA: TGTGCCAGCAGCCAAGCCACGGGGTGGGAAGAGACCCAGTACTTC; CDR3: CASSQATGWEETQYF
size: -; D: -; J: TRBJ2-3; V: TRBV28; DNA: TGTGCCAGCGGTTCAACAGATACGCAGTATTTT; CDR3: CASGSTDTQYF
size: -; D: TRBD2; J: TRBJ2-1; V: TRBV5-1; DNA: TGCGCCAGCAGCTTGGCATCGCCTAGCGGAGGTTACAATGAGCAGTTCTTC; CDR3: CASSLASPSGGYNEQFF
size: few; D: -; J: TRBJ2-5; V: TRBV5-5; DNA: TGTGCCAGCAGCTTCAGACGAGGCCAAGAGACCCAGTACTTC; CDR3: CASSFRRGQETQYF
size: -; D: TRBD1; J: TRBJ2-1; V: TRBV7-8; DNA: TGTGCCAGCAGCAAAGGGGCTGGGACAGGGGTCCCCTCAAGCTCCTACAATGAGCAGTTCTTC; CDR3: CASSKGAGTGVPSSSYNEQFF
size: -; D: TRBD1; J: TRBJ1-1; V: TRBV5-6; DNA: TGTGCCAGCAGCATAACAGGGGAATCTGAAGCTTTCTTT; CDR3: CASSITGESEAFF
size: -; D: -; J: TRBJ2-3; V: TRBV7-3; DNA: TGTGCCAGCAGTCCCGCAGGGGCCCCGCAGTATTTT; CDR3: CASSPAGAPQYF
size: -; D: TRBD1; J: TRBJ1-4; V: TRBV2; DNA: TGTGCCAGCAGTACTGACAGGGGAGCAACTAATGAAAAACTGTTTTTT; CDR3: CASSTDRGATNEKLFF
size: -; D: -; J: TRBJ1-2; V: TRBV3-1/TRBV3-2; DNA: TGTGCCAGCAGCCTCGACACGTCCTATGGCTACACCTTC; CDR3: CASSLDTSYGYTF
size: -; D: TRBD1; J: TRBJ2-6; V: TRBV15; DNA: TGTGCCACCAGCAGGTACAGGACAGGGGTCGGGGCCAACGTCCTGACTTTC; CDR3: CATSRYRTGVGANVLTF
size: few; D: -; J: TRBJ2-7; V: TRBV20-1; DNA: TGCAGTGCTGTAGGGGACGAGCAGTACTTC; CDR3: CSAVGDEQYF
size: -; D: -; J: TRBJ1-4; V: TRBV4-1; DNA: TGCGCCAGCAGCCTCGGTCCCGGGGCTAATGAAAAACTGTTTTTT; CDR3: CASSLGPGANEKLFF
size: -; D: -; J: TRBJ1-5; V: TRBV5-4; DNA: TGTGCCAGCAGCTTGGACAGTAGCAATCAGCCCCAGCATTTT; CDR3: CASSLDSSNQPQHF
size: -; D: -; J: TRBJ1-2; V: TRBV11-3; DNA: TGTGCCAGCAGCCGGACAGACTATGGCTACACCTTC; CDR3: CASSRTDYGYTF
size: -; D: TRBD1; J: TRBJ1-6; V: TRBV2; DNA: TGTGCCAGGGAGGACAGGGGAAGGTACTCACCCCTCCACTTT; CDR3: CAREDRGRYSPLHF
size: -; D: -; J: TRBJ2-1; V: TRBV28; DNA: TGTGCCAGCAGTTTAGTCTCCACGGAGGGCCATGAGCAGTTCTTC; CDR3: CASSLVSTEGHEQFF
size: -; D: -; J: TRBJ2-2; V: TRBV15; DNA: TGTGCCACCAGCAGAGGGTCTCACGGCGGGGAGCTGTTTTTT; CDR3: CATSRGSHGGELFF
size: -; D: TRBD1; J: TRBJ1-6; V: TRBV5-4; DNA: TGTGCCAGCAGCTCCCCGACAGGGGGGGATTCACCCCTCCACTTT; CDR3: CASSSPTGGDSPLHF
size: once; D: -; J: TRBJ1-2; V: TRBV19; DNA: TGTGCCAGTAGTTTGGACAGTAGCTTTAACTATGGCTACACCTTC; CDR3: CASSLDSSFNYGYTF
size: -; D: TRBD1; J: TRBJ1-2; V: TRBV19; DNA: TGTGCCAGTATCGCCTCCGGGACAGGCAACCTCTATGGCTACACCTTC; CDR3: CASIASGTGNLYGYTF
size: -; D: -; J: TRBJ1-5; V: TRBV27; DNA: TGTGCCAGCAGCCCCGCAGGTTGGCATCAGCCCCAGCATTTT; CDR3: CASSPAGWHQPQHF
size: -; D: -; J: TRBJ1-2; V: TRBV5-4; DNA: TGTGCCAGCAGCTTCTTCGACAGGAGACTCACCGGCTACACCTTC; CDR3: CASSFFDRRLTGYTF
size: -; D: -; J: TRBJ1-2; V: TRBV6-4; DNA: TGTGCCAGCAGTGACGAGGGCTATGGCTACACCTTC; CDR3: CASSDEGYGYTF
size: -; D: -; J: TRBJ1-3; V: TRBV7-3; DNA: TGTGCCAGCAGCTTAGGGCAGGGTACTGGAAACACCATATATTTT; CDR3: CASSLGQGTGNTIYF
size: -; D: -; J: TRBJ2-7; V: TRBV2; DNA: TGTGCCAGCAGAGCATTACTCCAAGAGCAGTACTTC; CDR3: CASRALLQEQYF
size: -; D: TRBD2; J: TRBJ2-2; V: TRBV24-1; DNA: TGTGCCACCAGTGTCCCGACTAGCGGGGGGGCCGGGGAGCTGTTTTTT; CDR3: CATSVPTSGGAGELFF
size: -; D: TRBD1; J: TRBJ1-1; V: TRBV19; DNA: TGTGCCAGTAGTCTCATGAGGGGGGACAGCACTGAAGCTTTCTTT; CDR3: CASSLMRGDSTEAFF
size: -; D: TRBD1; J: TRBJ1-1; V: TRBV29-1; DNA: TGCAGCGGTGAGGACAGGGGGAACACTGAAGCTTTCTTT; CDR3: CSGEDRGNTEAFF
size: -; D: -; J: TRBJ2-7; V: TRBV15; DNA: TGTGCCACCAGCAGTAACACCTACGAGCAGTACTTC; CDR3: CATSSNTYEQYF
size: -; D: -; J: TRBJ1-6; V: TRBV5-1; DNA: TGCGCCAGCAGCTTGAGGGACACGGCTTATTCACCCCTCCACTTT; CDR3: CASSLRDTAYSPLHF
size: once; D: -; J: TRBJ1-5; V: TRBV19; DNA: TGTGCCAGTAGGTCAGGCCCTTGGCCCCAGCATTTT; CDR3: CASRSGPWPQHF